This T cell receptor (beta chain) was recovered during a study of cytomegalovirus exposure and HLA in healthy donors (dated by TCRdb to the late 2010s). About the study as a whole: An earlier analysis of some 600 of the donors reported 276 Gb of sequence data and 90 million to 120 million unique TCR beta sequences obtained from about 179 million T cells. Among several hundred genotyped donors of the cohort, an average of approximately 240,000 unique TCR beta nucleotide sequences was sequenced per donor, of which 15% to 20% were non-productive. Typing coverage varied by locus: about 629-630 donors for A, B, C, DRB1 and DQB1; 500 to 550 for DQA1; more than 600 for DPA1; 450 to 480 for DPB1. To predict cytomegalovirus infection status, the study brought together high-throughput TCR immunosequencing, statistical association of individual TCRs with disease status, and machine learning. A later analysis re-examined previously published TCR beta repertoires from around 670 donors and added high-resolution HLA genotyping to investigate patterns of TCR occurrence. A later genetic analysis used genome-wide SNP genotypes for 398 of the 666 donors, treating that subset as a discovery cohort. The study was designed to test whether signatures of past pathogen exposure could be identified by cataloging public T cell receptors. Both class I and class II loci were covered by HLA typing, at four-digit resolution. An earlier analysis of about 620 of the donors applied high-throughput TCR beta sequencing to assess whether each TCR beta V gene segment acted as functional or pseudogenic. The later analysis used no new phenotypic data to find candidate immune exposures, relying instead on TCR beta sequences and their occurrence across donors. Four to six DR-DQ haplotypes were handled as single units for association and clustering because linkage in the cohort was strong. Around 320 gigabases of sequencing data and approximately 85 million unique TCR sequences were included in an early release covering several hundred HLA-typed donors. Among the roughly 390 genotyped donors, around 81% belonged to the genetic ancestry cluster associated with self-reported Caucasian donors. Along with the roughly 700-subject first cohort, a separate validation cohort of about 110 different subjects was used. All discovery cohort repertoires had been generated on a single sequencing platform. Donor age, sex, ethnicity and CMV serostatus were compiled alongside the repertoire data. The study profiled the T cell repertoires of about 720 subjects by immunosequencing and related them to cytomegalovirus serostatus. The full study reports these points: Because some donors lacked HLA typing at each locus, the association tests relied only on the typed subset. A later genetic analysis associated a missense DCLRE1C variant with V-gene and J-gene trimming of TCR beta chains, and an independent cohort replicated the association. The study gave a list of under 200 TCR beta chains associated with cytomegalovirus. At a false discovery rate of 0.05, a later analysis linked some 18,000 TCR beta sequences to specific HLA alleles. A later analysis found that TCR association rates varied across HLA loci, with DRB1 alleles showing the most associated TCRs and HLA-C alleles the fewest. Roughly 15 rarely observed V segments, including chromosome 9 orphons, were excluded from the earlier analysis of several hundred of the donors because counts were too low. In this cohort, only TCR beta chains were sequenced, and detectable features were limited by the absence of alpha or paired-chain data. In an earlier analysis of more than 500 of the donors, most TCR beta V segments appeared in productive rearrangements about 87% or about 30% of the time, broadly matching IMGT annotations. Most TCR sequences were seen in very few donors, while some public TCRs were found in many individuals. When HLA alleles, especially DR and DQ, strongly co-occurred, attributing TCR associations to individual alleles was difficult. Immune exposure information for the cohort was limited to CMV serostatus. A further reported finding was that TCR beta sequences accurately predicted the HLA-A and HLA-B alleles for most subjects in the first cohort. Linkage disequilibrium might explain the correlated functional status among segregating V segments, but an unknown experimental factor could not be excluded. In a later analysis, most CMV-associated TCR beta chains were found to appear HLA-restricted, with HLA associations seemingly driven largely by CMV exposure. In a later analysis, HLA-associated TCR beta chains were found to be more clonally expanded and to have lower generation probabilities than equally common non-associated chains. A few of the identified cytomegalovirus-associated TCR beta chains were confirmed in vitro to be specific for cytomegalovirus antigens. According to the authors, the approach could potentially be generalized to other disease states and immunological phenotypes. According to a later analysis, parvovirus B19, influenza, CMV and Epstein-Barr virus appeared linked to several top co-occurrence clusters. Compared with the roughly 710-donor mean, donors in an Asian-associated ancestry cluster had fewer N-insertions in productive TCRs, according to a later genetic analysis. Cytomegalovirus status was reported to be diagnosed by the classifier with high specificity and sensitivity in both the original and validation cohorts. A group of highly shared sequence variants was considered likely to be a technical artifact of the sequencing pipeline. Some IMGT-functional V segments, including TRBV6-2 and TRBV6-3, could not be distinguished by the 87-base-pair reads and were therefore excluded. Presence/absence analyses assumed roughly uniform sequencing depth across donors, an assumption that may not hold.

The cohort consisted of more than 650 healthy bone marrow donors. At the time of sampling, all cohort members were nominally healthy, though unrecorded immune exposures were likely present. The donor was CMV seronegative and belonged to the group of 380 or so seronegative cohort members. Every donor gave a peripheral blood sample, and the peripheral blood mononuclear cells from that sample were used for TCR beta sequencing. The Qiagen DNeasy Blood Extraction Kit was used to extract genomic DNA from the blood cell samples. Looking up the germline V gene yields CDR1 SGDLS and CDR2 YYNGEE. After removal of 3 bases from V and 9 bases from J, the junction retains 7 bases not matched to a gene. The CDR3 contains 15 residues, cysteine and phenylalanine counted. Of all the DNA, just the CDR3 is kept, 45 bases in frame from base 1. Concerning this clone: No antigen is known for it. Nothing much larger sits one base from this clone, and base qualities are not available.

The library was prepared using the immunoSEQ multiplex PCR assay. For the multiplex PCR, a mixture combining 60 forward primers for TCR Vbeta segments and 13 reverse primers for TCR Jbeta segments was used. The CDR3 region of rearranged TCR beta genes was amplified from genomic DNA by a multiplex PCR assay. The amplified TCR beta libraries were sequenced on the Illumina HiSeq System as 87-base-pair reads. Under the source paper's analysis protocol: In a later analysis, some 80 million unique TCR beta chains were counted across the roughly 670 repertoires, and approximately 9.9 million of these chains were shared by at least two donors. To remove PCR and sequencing errors, raw reads were error-corrected and collapsed into unique sequences using a nearest-neighbor algorithm that merged closely related sequences. Alignment of CDR3 sequences to IMGT reference sequences was used to assign V, D and J gene segments. For a sequence to be retained, a match of at least six nucleotides to both a V gene segment and a J gene segment was required. Rearrangements were classified as productive when the CDR3 lacked stop codons and remained in frame with V and J, and all other rearrangements were classified as non-productive. CDR3 was defined according to IMGT convention as the region running from the second conserved V-encoded cysteine to the conserved J-encoded phenylalanine. Sequences without an unambiguous match to a single V gene segment were excluded from the earlier analysis of over 500 of the donors. An earlier analysis of almost 600 of the donors classified V segments as functional when productive rearrangements were above 56.7% and as segregating when the standard deviation between donors was above 5%. A statistical classification framework was built for diagnosing cytomegalovirus status from the catalog of TCR beta chain sequences. A later analysis assigned V and J genes by comparing TCR nucleotide sequences with IMGT/GENE-DB human TR gene sequences. Using the TCRdist pipeline, a later analysis assigned CDR3 sequences along with most-parsimonious VDJ recombination scenarios. In a later analysis, each TCR beta chain was defined by its CDR3 amino acid sequence together with its V-gene family, and reads lacking a unique V-gene family were excluded. In a later analysis, 450 to 600 highly shared, low-generation-probability nucleotide sequences were removed to address suspected cross-contamination and a sequencing artifact. A later analysis calculated a clonal expansion index for each public chain from normalized within-repertoire ranks of inferred template counts. In a later analysis, generation probabilities were computed with a VDJ recombination model fitted to out-of-frame rearrangements, and the resulting probabilities were checked against IGoR. In a later analysis, hypergeometric tests were used to score TCR-TCR, TCR-HLA and TCR-CMV co-occurrence, with a repertoire-size bias correction applied to TCR pairs. To estimate false discovery rates, a later analysis permuted the HLA or CMV assignments 20 times. In a later analysis, co-occurring TCRs were grouped using DBSCAN, and TCRdist sequence similarity was added for clustering within HLA-allele-positive subsets. For co-occurrence clustering, repertoires with fewer than 30,000 or more than 120,000 public chains were excluded, along with about five repertoires with anomalous nucleotide sharing. Sourced from immuneACCESS, this table was stored by TCRdb with only in-frame sequences that have V and J called. A share of the clones is absent; for the studies checked, an unresolved V gene accounts for under half, and the remainder has no known explanation. V, J and clone size were drawn from that table, and D and trimming were deduced from the DNA. A total of roughly 73,000 clones appear in this sample, 78% of them only once. Of the sample, around 3.6% is held by the ten largest clones.

Sequencing was carried out using PBMCs. The V gene is TRBV9 and the J gene is TRBJ1-6; 9 of the junction bases match TRBD1. The receptor was derived from a man in his forties or fifties in good health and CMV-seronegative. The CDR3 region reads CASSALGTGSSPLHF. Read as DNA, the sequence is TGTGCCAGCAGCGCCCTGGGGACAGGGAGTTCACCCCTCCACTTT.